These T cell receptor beta chains were read from a single sample in a study of blood T cell repertoires in COVID-19. TCRdb's table, derived via immunoSEQ multiplex PCR, lists solely in-frame clones and lacks some. Of about 250,000 clones detected, about 85% appear once; the ten largest clones hold less than 8.5%. Sequenced material: PBMCs or T cells enriched from blood (not recorded which). The receptors shown here come from a woman between 50 and 59 years old who had been exposed to COVID-19. The CDR3 runs from the conserved cysteine through the conserved F or W. Fields, in order: J gene, V gene, clone size, D gene, CDR3 DNA, CDR3 protein. D genes are given only for firm matches. Clone size appears in some rows only: once, few, many, or a class for an expanded clone.

>TRBJ2-7|TRBV14|.|.
TGTGCCAGCAGCCCACGGACAGTAACCTACGAGCAGTACTTC
CASSPRTVTYEQYF
>TRBJ1-1|TRBV28|.|.
TGTGCCAGCAGTTTAGGGTCAAGGTCTAGGACTGAAGCTTTCTTT
CASSLGSRSRTEAFF
>TRBJ1-5|TRBV28|.|TRBD1
TGTGCCAGCAGTTTCTCAGGGGGCGTTCAGCCCCAGCATTTT
CASSFSGGVQPQHF
>TRBJ1-1|TRBV19|.|TRBD1
TGTGCCAGTAGTATAAGGGGGACAGGGGGGAGCGGTGAAGCTTTCTTT
CASSIRGTGGSGEAFF
>TRBJ2-3|TRBV7-9|.|.
TGTGCCAGCAGCTTAGGCAGGGCGGGGGATACGCAGTATTTT
CASSLGRAGDTQYF
>TRBJ1-6|TRBV6-1|.|TRBD1
TGTGCCAGCAGTGAAGAACAGGGGACTTCACCCCTCCACTTT
CASSEEQGTSPLHF
>TRBJ2-5|TRBV5-1|.|TRBD2
TGCGCCAGCAGCTTCTCTACTAGCGGCGGGGAGACCCAGTACTTC
CASSFSTSGGETQYF
>TRBJ2-1|TRBV21-1|.|.
TGTGCCATGGGTAGCGGGGTGAGCTCCTACAATGAGCAGTTCTTC
CAMGSGVSSYNEQFF
>TRBJ1-4|TRBV25-1|.|.
TGTGCCAGCAGGCAGGGTCATGAAAAACTGTTTTTT
CASRQGHEKLFF
>TRBJ1-2|TRBV6-5|few|.
TGTGCCAGCAGTTTAACCCTGACGGGGGACTATGGCTACACCTTC
CASSLTLTGDYGYTF
>TRBJ1-5|TRBV24-1|once|.
TGTGCCACCTCTCAGGGTAGAGGGCCCCAGCATTTT
CATSQGRGPQHF
>TRBJ1-2|TRBV13|.|.
TGTGCCAGCAGCTTATCCTGGGGACTTAACTATGGCTACACCTTC
CASSLSWGLNYGYTF
>TRBJ1-1|TRBV20-1|few|.
TGCAGTGCCGAGTTGAATGAAGCTTTCTTT
CSAELNEAFF
>TRBJ1-1|TRBV29-1|.|.
TGCAGCGTTCCGGGACTCGGGCACACTGAAGCTTTCTTT
CSVPGLGHTEAFF
>TRBJ2-5|TRBV15|.|.
TGTGCCACCAGCAGACAGTATCAAGAGACCCAGTACTTC
CATSRQYQETQYF
>TRBJ1-2|TRBV11-2|.|TRBD1
TGTGCCAGCAGCCCACTAGGGGGTCTCAGGGGGCCTCGGGGCTACACCTTC
CASSPLGGLRGPRGYTF
>TRBJ2-2|TRBV5-5|once|TRBD1
TGTGCCAGCAGCCCCAGGGGGCGAGGGAACACCGGGGAGCTGTTTTTT
CASSPRGRGNTGELFF
>TRBJ1-6|TRBV28|.|.
TGTGCCAGCAGTACAGTCATACTGACCTCCTCACCCCTCCACTTT
CASSTVILTSSPLHF
>TRBJ2-5|TRBV19|.|.
TGTGCCAGTAGTATATATCCGACAGTACGCCCCGAGACCCAGTACTTC
CASSIYPTVRPETQYF
>TRBJ2-3|TRBV3-1/TRBV3-2|few|TRBD2
TGTGCCAGCAGCCACAGCGGGACTAGCGGGGGGGCCCGGTTTACAGATACGCAGTATTTT
CASSHSGTSGGARFTDTQYF
>TRBJ1-1|TRBV12-3/TRBV12-4|.|.
TGTGCCAGCAGTTTGGGAGCGGGAACTGAAGCTTTCTTT
CASSLGAGTEAFF
>TRBJ2-5|TRBV6-2/TRBV6-3|once|.
TGTGCCAGCAGCGGGGGCGGCCAAGAGACCCAGTACTTC
CASSGGGQETQYF
>TRBJ1-5|TRBV6-2/TRBV6-3|.|.
TGTGCCAGCAGTTCAGGGGACCATGGGCCCCAGCATTTT
CASSSGDHGPQHF
>TRBJ1-1|TRBV10-3|.|.
TGTGCCATCAGTGTAGATAGAAGCATGAACACTGAAGCTTTCTTT
CAISVDRSMNTEAFF
>TRBJ1-4|TRBV7-2|once|.
TGTGCCAGCAGCCCTTACAGAACAACTAATGAAAAACTGTTTTTT
CASSPYRTTNEKLFF
>TRBJ2-2|TRBV14|.|TRBD1
TGTGCCAGCCAAAAGACAGGGCCAACCGGGGAGCTGTTTTTT
CASQKTGPTGELFF
>TRBJ1-5|TRBV19|.|TRBD1
TGTGCCAGTGGTCGCAGGGGGGACAATCAGCCCCAGCATTTT
CASGRRGDNQPQHF
>TRBJ1-6|TRBV20-1|.|.
TGCAGTGCCAGCTATAATTCACCCCTCCACTTT
CSASYNSPLHF
>TRBJ2-6|TRBV5-4|.|TRBD2
TGTGCCAGTTCTCCGGGAGGTGCTGGGGCCAACGTCCTGACTTTC
CASSPGGAGANVLTF